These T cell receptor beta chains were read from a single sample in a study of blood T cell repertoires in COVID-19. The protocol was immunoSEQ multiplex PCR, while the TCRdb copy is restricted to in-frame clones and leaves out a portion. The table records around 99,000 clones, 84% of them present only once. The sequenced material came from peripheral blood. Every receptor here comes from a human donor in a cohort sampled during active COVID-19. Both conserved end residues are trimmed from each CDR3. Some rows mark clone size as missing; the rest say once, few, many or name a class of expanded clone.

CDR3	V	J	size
ATSRGQAYSNQPQH	TRBV10-3	TRBJ1-5	NA
ASSSKVGADTQY	TRBV7-3	TRBJ2-3	NA
ATSDGLVSGELF	TRBV24-1	TRBJ2-2	NA
ASSSHSGNTIY	TRBV19	TRBJ1-3	NA
ASSLGPNYGYT	TRBV11-2	TRBJ1-2	NA
ASRARGSGSYEQY	TRBV5-6	TRBJ2-7	NA
ASSLGQMYNEQF	TRBV11-3	TRBJ2-1	NA
ATSRDISDYSYQF	TRBV15	TRBJ2-1	NA
ASTLREQGGWQF	TRBV9	TRBJ2-1	NA
AARSEQGINTEAF	TRBV7-9	TRBJ1-1	NA
ASSYGLAGGTYEQY	TRBV6-5	TRBJ2-7	NA
ATSPRVAYEQY	TRBV15	TRBJ2-7	NA
SVGAAGYNEQF	TRBV29-1	TRBJ2-1	NA
ASSLFDRGEAF	TRBV7-2	TRBJ1-1	NA
ASGGLADYNEQF	TRBV12-5	TRBJ2-1	once
ASSAGDRRNEKLF	TRBV9	TRBJ1-4	NA
ASSARRTGSNYGYT	TRBV2	TRBJ1-2	NA
ASKGQLDNEQF	TRBV12-3/TRBV12-4	TRBJ2-1	NA
ASSLARNTGELF	TRBV7-2	TRBJ2-2	NA
ASSLPRVGSTDTQY	TRBV7-9	TRBJ2-3	NA
ASSLRDSEQY	TRBV28	TRBJ2-7	NA
ASSLGQSTDTQY	TRBV5-6	TRBJ2-3	NA
AWRSQGGTEAF	TRBV30	TRBJ1-1	NA
ASRAAGGGTDTQY	TRBV28	TRBJ2-3	NA
ASSLGTSGSKLNEQF	TRBV5-4	TRBJ2-1	NA
ASSRDFQPQH	TRBV12-3/TRBV12-4	TRBJ1-5	NA
ASSFREGSYNEQF	TRBV11-2	TRBJ2-1	NA
ASTDYLTGDGFRRLVIGYT	TRBV5-1	TRBJ1-2	NA
ASSSTSEQF	TRBV12-3/TRBV12-4	TRBJ2-1	NA
ASSQVLSYEQY	TRBV4-1	TRBJ2-7	NA
ASSKGTAFPNYGYT	TRBV21-1	TRBJ1-2	NA
SASPAGPNEKLF	TRBV20-1	TRBJ1-4	NA
ASSLVEGAVGANVLT	TRBV5-5	TRBJ2-6	NA
ASSQVTTGSAF	TRBV14	TRBJ1-1	NA
ASSFSPSGRGSSTDTQY	TRBV27	TRBJ2-3	NA
ASSLGGEQETQY	TRBV5-1	TRBJ2-5	NA
ASSGPGTGYNEQF	TRBV25-1	TRBJ2-1	NA
ASSLIWTDETQY	TRBV7-2	TRBJ2-5	once
ASSIRGATGELF	TRBV19	TRBJ2-2	once
ASSLGATATEAF	TRBV5-1	TRBJ1-1	NA
ASSLIPWETEQY	TRBV7-6	TRBJ2-7	NA